A single sample is the source of the 30 T cell receptor beta chains below, sequenced in a study of regulatory T cells in long-lasting Graves disease. For TCR beta, libraries came from iRepertoire HTBI primers and Arm-PCR of CDR3 regions. TCRdb reprocessed the multiplex PCR reads with MiXCR, giving one entry per CDR3 protein. In the table there are roughly 500,000 distinct CDR3 sequences, 12% of which are singletons. Indicated time point: newly diagnosed GD, antithyroid drugs for less than 3 months. The authors made the TCR library using RNA they extracted from PBMCs. The same sample was also studied in work on T cells in Graves' hyperthyroidism and ophthalmopathy.

Sample: peripheral blood mononuclear cells (PBMCs), taken at new diagnosis, from a patient treated with antithyroid drugs. The origin of the receptors is a woman younger than 45 with Graves disease.

This clonotype was seen more than once but under ten times. The CDR3 spells CASSHVGDWGVNTEAFF. The CDR3 coding sequence is TGCGCCAGCAGCCATGTCGGGGACTGGGGGGTGAACACTGAAGCTTTCTTT. This chain joins TRBV4-1 and TRBJ1-1, with D possibly TRBD1 on 5 matching bases. Trimming removed 3 bases at V and 0 bases at J, with 17 bases between. This CDR3 contains 17 residues. Germline values: CDR1 MGHRA, CDR2 YSYEKL.

This clonotype showed up many times. This sequence joins TRBV2 and TRBJ1-1, with D perhaps TRBD1 (6 bases). The germline CDR1 and CDR2 sequences are SNHLY and FYNNEI. Trimming removed 6 bases at V and 0 bases at J, with 14 bases between. This CDR3 contains 15 residues. The CDR3 reads CASSLDRPMNTEAFF. The CDR3 nucleotides are TGTGCCAGCAGCCTAGACAGGCCCATGAACACTGAAGCTTTCTTT.

As regards this clonotype: A far more abundant clone sits one base away, making this likely a read error. The V call is TRBV20-1, the J call TRBJ2-4; D call uncertain. This CDR3 contains 13 residues. Germline CDR1 DFQATT, CDR2 SNEGSKA (reference sequence). V shed 3 bases and J shed 13 bases, with 19 bases lying between them. Written as DNA, the CDR3 is TGCAGTGCTAGTCGGAAGGAATCCTACGGGCAGTACTTC. Translation gives CSASRKESYGQYF.

This clonotype was detected a few times. This may come from a read error, since a much larger clone is one base off. The chain joins TRBV11-3 to TRBJ2-1, with TRBD2 matching over 9 bases. Germline V gives CDR1 SGHNT, CDR2 YENEEA. The CDR3 covers 15 residues. CDR3 in amino acids: CAGSSPSGEVGEQFF. CDR3 coding DNA: TGTGCCGGCAGCTCACCTAGCGGGGAGGTCGGTGAGCAGTTCTTC.

This clonotype was recorded at least ten times. CDR3 loop: CATSDLAGEADTQYF. The CDR3 DNA reads TGTGCCACCAGTGATTTAGCGGGAGAGGCAGATACGCAGTATTTT. This chain connects TRBV24-1 to TRBJ2-3; 8 bases fit TRBD2. V shed 1 base and J 4 bases; nucleotides not matched to a gene: 3. Germline CDR1 reads KGHDR; CDR2 reads SFDVKD. The CDR3 runs 15 residues.

This clonotype occurred many times. The chain has TRBV2 and TRBJ2-3; D gene uncertain. Germline V CDR1 and CDR2: SNHLY, FYNNEI. V lost 4 bases and J 0 bases, leaving 5 bases between the germline ends. The CDR3 runs to 13 residues. The CDR3 sequence: CASSVASTDTQYF. The CDR3 coding sequence is TGTGCCAGCAGTGTTGCCAGCACAGATACGCAGTATTTT.

This clonotype was counted many times. J is TRBJ2-7 and V is TRBV28; TRBD2 agrees at 8 bases. This CDR3 has 14 residues. Per germline, CDR1 MDHEN and CDR2 SYDVKM. Trimming cost V 2 bases and J 6 bases; bases outside gene matches: 6. DNA of the CDR3: TGTGCCAGCAGTTTAATAGGTGCGGGAGGCGAGCAGTACTTC. This translates into CASSLIGAGGEQYF.

A single count supports this clonotype. A junction boundary mismatches the germline segment, possibly from a read error. The rearrangement uses TRBV4-3 and TRBJ2-1; D is perhaps TRBD1 (6 bases). CDR3 length: 16 amino acids. In germline, CDR1 is LGHNA, CDR2 YSLEER. CDR3 sequence (DNA): TGCGCCAGCAGCCAAGATGTGGACAGCACCTACAATCAGCAGTTCTTC. It specifies CASSQDVDSTYNQQFF.

In its sample, this clonotype was seen many times. The V call is TRBV7-3, the J call TRBJ2-2; the D is unclear. This CDR3 region has 14 residues. In germline, CDR1 is SGHTA, CDR2 FQGTGA. V lost 3 bases to trimming and J lost 7 bases, with 12 bases between them. CDR3 residues: CASSFGVWGGELFF. The CDR3 region has the DNA TGTGCCAGCAGCTTCGGTGTCTGGGGCGGGGAGCTGTTTTTT.

This clonotype was recorded at least ten times. The rearrangement links TRBV12-3 or TRBV12-4 to TRBJ2-6; 10 nucleotides match TRBD1. The CDR3 is 17 amino acids. The J segment lost 4 bases and the V segment lost 5 bases, leaving 8 bases of the junction unmatched. The CDR3 loop is CASSQTGTGAGANVLTF. The CDR3 DNA reads TGTGCCAGCAGTCAAACCGGGACAGGGGCAGGGGCCAACGTCCTGACTTTC.

This chain links TRBV11-2 with TRBJ2-3; 15 bases are shared with TRBD2. The germline V gene has CDR1 SGHAT and CDR2 FQNNGV. The ends lost 4 bases at V and 1 base at J; junction bases unmatched: 9. This CDR3 has 19 residues. In DNA form, the CDR3 reads TGTGCCAGCAGCTCTACCGCGGGACTAGCGGGAGGAGGCACAGATACGCAGTATTTT. Translated: CASSSTAGLAGGGTDTQYF.

This clonotype has a count of ten or more. V is TRBV7-2 and J is TRBJ1-1, with D hard to call. Trimming took off 0 bases at V and 5 bases at J, with 10 bases between the two ends. Germline V gene lookup returns CDR1 SGHTA and CDR2 FQGNSA. This CDR3 has 14 residues. CDR3 amino acids: CASSLAGVLTEAFF. Here the CDR3 DNA reads TGTGCCAGCAGCTTAGCAGGTGTACTTACTGAAGCTTTCTTT.

This rearrangement joins TRBV20-1 to TRBJ1-2; unclear D gene. The CDR3 spans 13 residues. V lost 1 base to trimming and J lost 2 bases, with 8 bases between them. Per germline, CDR1 DFQATT and CDR2 SNEGSKA (reference sequence). The CDR3: CSARAVRNYGYTF. The CDR3 DNA reads as TGCAGTGCTAGAGCGGTCAGAAACTATGGCTACACCTTC.

This clonotype was observed many times. The chain recombines TRBV6-2 or TRBV6-3 with TRBJ2-3, with TRBD2 matching 12 bases. This CDR3 is 17 amino acids long. Germline CDR1 MNHEY, CDR2 SVGEGT. J was trimmed by 0 bases and V by 8 bases; bases with no gene match: 9. The CDR3 coding sequence is TGTGCCAGCCAACATTCGGGGACTAGCGGGAGCACAGATACGCAGTATTTT. Translated, it gives CASQHSGTSGSTDTQYF.

This clonotype has ten or more counts. The genes are TRBV11-2 and TRBJ1-4, with unresolved D. V dropped 3 bases and J dropped 7 bases, with 9 bases sitting between them. CDR1 and CDR2 from the germline V gene are SGHAT and FQNNGV. The length of the CDR3 is 13 residues. The CDR3 here is CASSLWAREKLFF. As DNA, the CDR3 is TGTGCCAGCAGCTTGTGGGCGCGTGAAAAACTGTTTTTT.

This clonotype was seen repeatedly, ten times or more. V and J are TRBV27 and TRBJ1-2; D is perhaps TRBD1 (6 bases). V lost 3 bases to trimming and J lost 2 bases, with 13 bases between them. Looked up from germline, CDR1 is MNHEY and CDR2 is SMNVEV (reference sequence). This CDR3 has 15 residues. CDR3 protein: CASSFSGGGNYGYTF. Written as DNA, the CDR3 is TGTGCCAGCAGTTTTTCCGGAGGGGGAAACTATGGCTACACCTTC.

This clonotype has at least ten counts. Since no conserved phenylalanine or tryptophan closes the CDR3, a read error is the likely cause. The gene calls are TRBV12-3 or TRBV12-4 and TRBJ2-7, with D maybe TRBD2 (5 bases). This CDR3 spans 14 amino acids. V lost 4 bases to trimming and J lost 3 bases, with 13 bases between them. CDR3 in amino acids: CASSSLGGFYEQYL. The CDR3 DNA follows: TGTGCCAGCAGTTCCCTGGGCGGGTTCTACGAGCAGTACCTC.

The sample holds a few counts of this clonotype. This rearrangement joins TRBV10-1 to TRBJ2-7; D call uncertain. The CDR3 has 13 residues. Germline V gives CDR1 WNHNN, CDR2 SYGVQD (reference sequence). The germline V and J ends were trimmed by 3 bases and 1 base, with 7 bases remaining between them. CDR3 in amino acids: CASSDSTSYEQYF. CDR3 DNA sequence: TGCGCCAGCAGTGACTCGACGTCCTACGAGCAGTACTTC.

In this sample, this clonotype turned up many times. The rearrangement links TRBV18 to TRBJ2-7, with D hard to call. V lost 1 base to trimming and J lost 7 bases, with 8 bases between them. The germline V gene has CDR1 KGHSH and CDR2 LQKENI. The CDR3 is 12 residues long. CDR3 sequence (DNA): TGTGCCAGCTCACCACTTAAGGGAGAGCAGTACTTC. This codes for CASSPLKGEQYF.

This clonotype occurred many times. This rearrangement joins TRBV11-2 to TRBJ2-2, with D tentatively TRBD1 (5 bases). V was cut by 0 bases and J by 1 base, with 9 bases left in between. CDR1 and CDR2 from the germline V gene are SGHAT and FQNNGV. The CDR3 runs 16 residues. The CDR3 loop is CASSLEAGMNTGELFF. In DNA form, the CDR3 reads TGTGCCAGCAGCTTAGAGGCAGGGATGAACACCGGGGAGCTGTTTTTT.

This clonotype was observed at least ten times. The V and J genes are TRBV7-2 and TRBJ2-5; 9 nucleotides agree with TRBD2. V dropped 2 bases and J dropped 3; count of bases not matched to a gene: 7. This CDR3 spans 16 amino acids. Germline CDR1 reads SGHTA; CDR2 reads FQGNSA. The CDR3 nucleotides are TGTGCCAGCAGCTTAAGGGGGTCTAGCGGGAAAGAGACCCAGTACTTC. Translated, it gives CASSLRGSSGKETQYF.

The rearrangement joins TRBV27 to TRBJ2-3, with 9 bases fitting TRBD1. CDR1 and CDR2 from the germline V gene are MNHEY and SMNVEV (reference sequence). The CDR3 has 14 amino acids. V dropped 4 bases and J dropped 6; count of bases not matched to a gene: 5. The chain's CDR3 is CASSWDRAGDTQYF. CDR3 sequence (DNA): TGTGCCAGCAGTTGGGACAGGGCAGGGGATACGCAGTATTTT.

This clonotype appeared many times. The CDR3: CSARDQKGSEKLFF. CDR3 in DNA: TGCAGTGCTAGAGATCAAAAGGGGAGTGAAAAACTGTTTTTT. The rearrangement uses TRBV20-1 and TRBJ1-4, with TRBD1 as a possible D gene (5 bases). Trimming took off 0 bases at V and 7 bases at J, with 12 bases between the two ends. This CDR3 is 14 amino acids long. CDR1 DFQATT and CDR2 SNEGSKA come from the germline V gene (reference sequence).

The CDR3 DNA reads TGTGCCAGTCACTTAGGACAGACTTCCTACGAGCAGTACTTC. Its translation: CASHLGQTSYEQYF. The chain uses TRBV2 and TRBJ2-7, with D maybe TRBD1 (6 bases). CDR1 SNHLY and CDR2 FYNNEI come from the germline V gene. Trimming took 9 bases from V and 1 from J, leaving 16 bases between them. The CDR3 spans 14 residues.

This clonotype was seen ten or more times. The chain combines TRBV6-1 with TRBJ1-2; 12 bases fit TRBD1. J was trimmed by 4 bases and V by 5 bases; bases with no gene match: 5. CDR1 and CDR2 (germline): MNHNS, SASEGT. The CDR3 has 15 amino acids. CDR3: CASSKGQGASYGYTF. Written as DNA, the CDR3 is TGTGCCAGCAGTAAGGGACAGGGGGCTTCCTATGGCTACACCTTC.

This clonotype was counted at least ten times. CDR3 DNA sequence: TGTGCCAGCAGGTACAGGAGCGATGAGCAGTTCTTC. It translates to CASRYRSDEQFF. This chain uses TRBV28 with TRBJ2-1, with D possibly TRBD1 on 5 matching bases. CDR1 is MDHEN, CDR2 SYDVKM, per germline. Trimming left V 6 bases short and J 8 bases short, with 11 bases between. This CDR3 contains 12 residues. The whole variable domain, filled in from reference TRBV28 and TRBJ2-1, reads DVKVTQSSRYLVKRTGEKVFLECVQDMDHENMFWYRQDPGLGLRLIYFSYDVKMKEKGDIPEGYSVSREKKERFSLILESASTNQTSMYLCASRYRSDEQFFGPGTRLTVL.

This clonotype was recorded a few times. This rearrangement joins TRBV19 to TRBJ2-7, with D hard to call. This CDR3 contains 14 residues. Trimming removed 5 bases at V and 6 bases at J, with 17 bases between. Germline V CDR1 and CDR2: LNHDA, SQIVND (reference sequence). In nucleotides, the CDR3 is TGTGCCAGTAGTTCCCCGGGCTTTTTGGGCGAGCAGTACTTC. Protein product: CASSSPGFLGEQYF.

Many counts were recorded for this clonotype. The rearrangement links TRBV30 to TRBJ1-2; TRBD1 agrees at 7 bases. V lost 3 bases to trimming and J lost 2 bases; unmatched junction nucleotides: 9. The germline gives CDR1 GTSNPN, CDR2 SVGIG (reference sequence). This CDR3 contains 15 residues. The CDR3, as DNA: TGTGCCTGGAGCCCCGCCTTGACAGGGAACTATGGCTACACCTTC. Translation gives CAWSPALTGNYGYTF.

This clonotype was found a few times. The V and J genes are TRBV24-1 and TRBJ2-1, with D unresolved. Trimming shortened V by 6 bases and J by 3 bases, and 11 bases separated the two germline ends. This CDR3 has 14 amino acids. Germline CDR1 KGHDR, CDR2 SFDVKD. The CDR3 DNA follows: TGTGCCACCAGTAGGTCCGAGTACTACAATGAGCAGTTCTTC. The encoded protein is CATSRSEYYNEQFF.

This clonotype was seen many times. The rearrangement joins TRBV28 to TRBJ2-7; D tentatively fits TRBD1 or TRBD2 (6 bases each). Trimming took off 5 bases at V and 4 bases at J, with 21 bases between the two ends. The CDR3 has 16 amino acids. CDR1 and CDR2 (germline): MDHEN, SYDVKM. The CDR3 sequence: CASSPRWGAGYYEQYF. CDR3 sequence (DNA): TGTGCCAGCAGTCCTAGGTGGGGGGCCGGTTATTACGAGCAGTACTTC.